This T cell receptor beta chain was sequenced for a study of cytomegalovirus exposure and HLA in healthy donors. Vbeta (60) and Jbeta (13) primers were used in the PCR. Generated by immunoSEQ multiplex PCR, the TCRdb table keeps only in-frame clones and is missing some. The table has under 150,000 clones, roughly three quarters seen once; the top ten hold 3.1%. Nominally healthy donors were sampled, though unrecorded immune exposures were likely. General observations from the study: Relative to equally common others, HLA-associated TCR beta chains showed greater clonal expansion in a later analysis. Across all donors, roughly uniform sequencing depth was an assumption of the presence/absence analyses. V- and J-gene trimming in TCR beta was tied to a missense DCLRE1C variant by an analysis performed later.

A remark on this clone: Antigen specificity is unknown.

The CDR3 sequence is 15 residues long. The germline gives CDR1 SQVTM, CDR2 ANQGSEA. After removal of 6 bases from V and 2 bases from J, the junction contained 6 bases not matched to a gene. The rearrangement uses TRBV29-1 and TRBJ2-7; TRBD2 aligns across 14 bases. This TCR came from a female donor in good health and CMV-seronegative. Sample: PBMCs. DNA of the CDR3: TGCAGCGTGGTGGGGACTAGCGGGAGCCCCTACGAGCAGTACTTC. Amino acid sequence: CSVVGTSGSPYEQYF.